Listed below are T cell receptor beta chains from one sample, sequenced in a study of blood T cell repertoires in COVID-19. TCRdb's copy holds only in-frame clones and misses some; the assay was immunoSEQ multiplex PCR. The data hold 150,000 to 160,000 clones, with about 79% observed a single time. The sequencing input was peripheral blood. The receptors were gathered from a woman in her forties or fifties with acute or convalescent COVID-19. Both conserved end residues are part of each CDR3. A D gene is named only where the DNA matches it firmly. The size of a clone is reported for some rows only, either as once, few or many, or as a class for expanded clones.

V: TRBV7-8; D: TRBD1; size: -; J: TRBJ1-3; CDR3: CASSKGTGSNTIYF; DNA: TGTGCCAGCAGCAAAGGGACAGGGTCTAACACCATATATTTT
V: TRBV29-1; D: TRBD1; size: -; J: TRBJ1-1; CDR3: CSAGGDPEAFF; DNA: TGCAGCGCAGGGGGCGACCCTGAAGCTTTCTTT
V: TRBV2; D: -; size: few; J: TRBJ2-7; CDR3: CASNLVGKGDEQYF; DNA: TGTGCCAGCAACCTGGTCGGCAAAGGGGACGAGCAGTACTTC
V: TRBV14; D: -; size: -; J: TRBJ1-1; CDR3: CASSLGRNTEAFF; DNA: TGTGCCAGCAGCCTAGGGAGAAACACTGAAGCTTTCTTT
V: TRBV11-2; D: -; size: -; J: TRBJ2-1; CDR3: CASSLGQYNEQFF; DNA: TGTGCCAGCAGCTTAGGACAGTACAATGAGCAGTTCTTC
V: TRBV29-1; D: TRBD1; size: -; J: TRBJ2-7; CDR3: CSAGQGSYEQYF; DNA: TGCAGCGCTGGACAGGGCTCCTACGAGCAGTACTTC
V: TRBV2; D: -; size: -; J: TRBJ1-1; CDR3: CASTGVGPVNFF; DNA: TGTGCCAGCACCGGGGTCGGCCCAGTTAACTTCTTT
V: TRBV19; D: -; size: -; J: TRBJ1-5; CDR3: CASSPSYQPQHF; DNA: TGTGCCAGTAGTCCCTCCTATCAGCCCCAGCATTTT
V: TRBV5-4; D: TRBD1; size: -; J: TRBJ1-2; CDR3: CASSFGTEGSYGYTF; DNA: TGTGCCAGCAGCTTCGGGACAGAGGGGTCGTATGGCTACACCTTC
V: TRBV3-1/TRBV3-2; D: -; size: few; J: TRBJ1-1; CDR3: CASSPAGRDTEAFF; DNA: TGTGCCAGCAGCCCAGCGGGGAGGGACACTGAAGCTTTCTTT
V: TRBV29-1; D: TRBD1; size: -; J: TRBJ1-2; CDR3: CSVPTGRGYTF; DNA: TGCAGCGTCCCGACAGGGAGGGGCTACACCTTC
V: TRBV7-2; D: -; size: -; J: TRBJ1-1; CDR3: CASSLGSNTEAFF; DNA: TGTGCCAGCAGCTTAGGGAGTAACACTGAAGCTTTCTTT
V: TRBV3-1/TRBV3-2; D: TRBD1; size: -; J: TRBJ1-1; CDR3: CASTPTGGVTEAFF; DNA: TGTGCCAGCACCCCGACAGGGGGAGTTACTGAAGCTTTCTTT
V: TRBV5-1; D: -; size: -; J: TRBJ2-3; CDR3: CASSLGGATDTQYF; DNA: TGCGCCAGCAGCTTGGGTGGGGCCACAGATACGCAGTATTTT
V: TRBV5-4; D: TRBD1; size: -; J: TRBJ1-2; CDR3: CASSSDKTGTYGYTF; DNA: TGTGCCAGCAGCTCCGATAAGACAGGGACCTATGGCTACACCTTC
V: TRBV9; D: -; size: -; J: TRBJ2-1; CDR3: CASSVGGGYNEQFF; DNA: TGTGCCAGCAGCGTAGGAGGGGGTTACAATGAGCAGTTCTTC
V: TRBV5-1; D: -; size: -; J: TRBJ1-1; CDR3: CATPRDTVNTEAFF; DNA: TGCGCCACTCCACGGGACACGGTGAACACTGAAGCTTTCTTT
V: TRBV7-2; D: -; size: -; J: TRBJ1-3; CDR3: CASSSGVRSGNTIYF; DNA: TGTGCCAGCAGCTCAGGGGTTCGCTCTGGAAACACCATATATTTT
V: TRBV7-2; D: TRBD2; size: -; J: TRBJ2-1; CDR3: CASSLAASGGGYNEQFF; DNA: TGTGCCAGCAGCTTAGCGGCTAGCGGGGGGGGTTACAATGAGCAGTTCTTC
V: TRBV12-5; D: TRBD2; size: -; J: TRBJ2-7; CDR3: CASGRLAGPYSYEQYF; DNA: TGTGCTAGTGGTCGACTAGCGGGACCATACTCCTACGAGCAGTACTTC
V: TRBV4-3; D: -; size: -; J: TRBJ1-2; CDR3: CASSQDSDRPHTYGYTF; DNA: TGCGCCAGCAGCCAAGATAGCGACCGCCCCCATACCTATGGCTACACCTTC
V: TRBV7-9; D: -; size: -; J: TRBJ2-1; CDR3: CASSSLQGVPYNEQFF; DNA: TGTGCCAGCAGCTCCCTACAGGGTGTCCCCTACAATGAGCAGTTCTTC
V: TRBV9; D: -; size: -; J: TRBJ1-6; CDR3: CASSVTGENSPLHF; DNA: TGTGCCAGCAGCGTTACAGGAGAGAATTCACCCCTCCACTTT
V: TRBV29-1; D: -; size: -; J: TRBJ2-7; CDR3: CSVEGTAQEAYEQYF; DNA: TGCAGCGTTGAAGGGACAGCTCAAGAGGCGTACGAGCAGTACTTC
V: TRBV7-9; D: TRBD2; size: -; J: TRBJ2-7; CDR3: CASSLDRTSGHHYEQYF; DNA: TGTGCCAGCAGCTTAGACCGGACTAGCGGGCATCACTACGAGCAGTACTTC
V: TRBV7-3; D: -; size: -; J: TRBJ1-2; CDR3: CASSLGPGNYGYTF; DNA: TGTGCCAGCAGCTTAGGCCCGGGGAACTATGGCTACACCTTC
V: TRBV11-3; D: -; size: once; J: TRBJ2-3; CDR3: CASSAGVGPTDTQYF; DNA: TGTGCCAGCAGCGCCGGAGTGGGGCCCACAGATACGCAGTATTTT
V: TRBV19; D: -; size: few; J: TRBJ2-7; CDR3: CASSIVVEARYEQYF; DNA: TGTGCCAGTAGTATAGTAGTAGAAGCACGGTACGAGCAGTACTTC
V: TRBV5-4; D: TRBD1; size: -; J: TRBJ2-2; CDR3: CASKKQGAGTGELFF; DNA: TGTGCCAGCAAGAAGCAGGGGGCTGGCACCGGGGAGCTGTTTTTT
V: TRBV9; D: -; size: once; J: TRBJ1-3; CDR3: CASSAWAGSGNTIYF; DNA: TGTGCCAGCAGTGCCTGGGCAGGGTCTGGAAACACCATATATTTT
V: TRBV7-9; D: TRBD2; size: -; J: TRBJ2-3; CDR3: CASSPRLRGGGLSQYF; DNA: TGTGCCAGCAGCCCTCGCCTGCGGGGGGGCGGTTTGTCGCAGTATTTT
V: TRBV7-2; D: -; size: -; J: TRBJ1-2; CDR3: CASSFRRGVGYGYTF; DNA: TGTGCCAGCAGCTTCCGCCGGGGGGTAGGCTATGGCTACACCTTC
V: TRBV24-1; D: TRBD1; size: -; J: TRBJ2-2; CDR3: CATSDTRGGDTGELFF; DNA: TGTGCCACCAGTGATACTCGAGGGGGCGACACCGGGGAGCTGTTTTTT
V: TRBV5-1; D: TRBD2; size: few; J: TRBJ2-3; CDR3: CASSLGGSGGSTDTQYF; DNA: TGCGCCAGCAGCTTGGGAGGTAGCGGGGGGAGCACAGATACGCAGTATTTT
V: TRBV6-5; D: -; size: few; J: TRBJ1-4; CDR3: CASRVQGVDEKLFF; DNA: TGTGCCAGCAGGGTACAGGGCGTCGATGAAAAACTGTTTTTT
V: TRBV2; D: -; size: -; J: TRBJ2-7; CDR3: CASSTGFGEQYF; DNA: TGTGCCAGCAGTACAGGGTTTGGCGAGCAGTACTTC
V: TRBV14; D: TRBD1; size: -; J: TRBJ2-3; CDR3: CASSKAPSGTGITDTQYF; DNA: TGTGCCAGCAGCAAAGCCCCCTCCGGGACAGGGATAACAGATACGCAGTATTTT
V: TRBV19; D: TRBD1; size: once; J: TRBJ1-4; CDR3: CASSTGQAPNEKLFF; DNA: TGTGCCAGTAGTACGGGACAGGCCCCCAATGAAAAACTGTTTTTT
V: TRBV7-2; D: -; size: -; J: TRBJ1-5; CDR3: CASSLEPQASNQPQHF; DNA: TGTGCCAGCAGCTTAGAGCCACAGGCCTCCAATCAGCCCCAGCATTTT
V: TRBV11-2; D: TRBD1; size: -; J: TRBJ1-6; CDR3: CASSSVGQFWAPLHF; DNA: TGTGCCAGCAGCTCCGTGGGACAGTTTTGGGCACCCCTCCACTTT
V: TRBV2; D: -; size: -; J: TRBJ1-2; CDR3: CASRSTIGYGYTF; DNA: TGTGCCAGCAGGAGCACCATTGGCTATGGCTACACCTTC
V: TRBV4-2; D: TRBD2; size: -; J: TRBJ2-5; CDR3: CASSQARTSGIVETQYF; DNA: TGTGCCAGCAGCCAAGCTAGGACTAGCGGTATCGTAGAGACCCAGTACTTC
V: TRBV9; D: -; size: -; J: TRBJ1-2; CDR3: CASSVGTEGRYTF; DNA: TGTGCCAGCAGCGTAGGGACAGAGGGCCGCTACACCTTC
V: TRBV7-3; D: -; size: -; J: TRBJ1-6; CDR3: CASSLRSSYNSPLHF; DNA: TGTGCCAGCAGCTTAAGGAGCTCCTATAATTCACCCCTCCACTTT
V: TRBV25-1; D: -; size: -; J: TRBJ1-2; CDR3: CASSEYSGYTF; DNA: TGTGCCAGCAGTGAATATAGTGGCTACACCTTC
V: TRBV4-2; D: -; size: -; J: TRBJ1-6; CDR3: CASSPPQADSGSPLHF; DNA: TGTGCCAGCAGCCCTCCCCAGGCGGATTCAGGGTCACCCCTCCACTTT
V: TRBV5-1; D: -; size: -; J: TRBJ2-1; CDR3: CASSASFLSYNEQFF; DNA: TGCGCCAGCAGCGCCAGTTTTCTCTCCTACAATGAGCAGTTCTTC
V: TRBV3-1/TRBV3-2; D: TRBD2; size: -; J: TRBJ2-1; CDR3: CASSPSGSKNEQFF; DNA: TGTGCCAGCAGCCCTAGCGGGAGTAAAAATGAGCAGTTCTTC
V: TRBV27; D: TRBD1; size: -; J: TRBJ1-2; CDR3: CASRYHRGQDYGYTF; DNA: TGTGCCAGTAGATACCACAGGGGGCAGGACTATGGCTACACCTTC